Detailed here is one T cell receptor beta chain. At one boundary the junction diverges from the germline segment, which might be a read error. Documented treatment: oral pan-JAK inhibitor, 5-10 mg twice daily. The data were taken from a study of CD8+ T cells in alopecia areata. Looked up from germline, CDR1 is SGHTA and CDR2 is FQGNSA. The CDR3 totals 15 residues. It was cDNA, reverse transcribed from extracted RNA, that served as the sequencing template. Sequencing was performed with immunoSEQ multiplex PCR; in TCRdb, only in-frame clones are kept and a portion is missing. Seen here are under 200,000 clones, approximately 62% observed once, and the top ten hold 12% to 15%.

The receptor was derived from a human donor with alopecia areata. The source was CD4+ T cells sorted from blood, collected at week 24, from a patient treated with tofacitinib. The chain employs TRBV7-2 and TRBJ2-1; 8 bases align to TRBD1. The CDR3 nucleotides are TGTGCCAGCAGCCACCGTGGACAGGGCTACGATGAGCAGTTCTTC. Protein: CASSHRGQGYDEQFF.